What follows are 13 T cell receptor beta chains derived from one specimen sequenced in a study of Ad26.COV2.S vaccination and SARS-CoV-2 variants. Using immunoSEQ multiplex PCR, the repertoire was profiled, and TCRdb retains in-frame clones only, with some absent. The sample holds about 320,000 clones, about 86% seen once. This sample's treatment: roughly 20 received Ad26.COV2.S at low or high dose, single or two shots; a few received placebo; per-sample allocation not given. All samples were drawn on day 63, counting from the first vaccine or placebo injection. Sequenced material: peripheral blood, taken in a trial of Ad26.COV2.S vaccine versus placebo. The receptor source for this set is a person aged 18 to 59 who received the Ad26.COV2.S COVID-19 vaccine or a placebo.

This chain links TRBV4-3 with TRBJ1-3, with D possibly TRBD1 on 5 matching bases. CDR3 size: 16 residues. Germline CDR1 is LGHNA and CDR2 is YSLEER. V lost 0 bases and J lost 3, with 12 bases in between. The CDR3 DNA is TGCGCCAGCAGCCAAGATCTGGTTCAGGGTGGAAACACCATATATTTT. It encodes CASSQDLVQGGNTIYF.

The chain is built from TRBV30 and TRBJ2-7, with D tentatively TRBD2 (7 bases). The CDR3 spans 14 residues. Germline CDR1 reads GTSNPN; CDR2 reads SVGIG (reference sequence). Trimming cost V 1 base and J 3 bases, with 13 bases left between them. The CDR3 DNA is TGTGCCTGGAGTGGTCGGGGGGCTGTCTACGAGCAGTACTTC. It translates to CAWSGRGAVYEQYF. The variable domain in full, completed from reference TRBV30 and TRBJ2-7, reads SQTIHQWPATLVQPVGSPLSLECTVEGTSNPNLYWYRQAAGRGLQLLFYSVGIGQISSEVPQNLSASRPQDRQFILSSKKLLLSDSGFYLCAWSGRGAVYEQYFGPGTRLTVT.

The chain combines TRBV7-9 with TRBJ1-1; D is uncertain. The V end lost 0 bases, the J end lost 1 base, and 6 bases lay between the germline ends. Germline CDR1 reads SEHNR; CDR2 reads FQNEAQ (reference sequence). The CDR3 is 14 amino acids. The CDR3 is CASSLAVQNTEAFF. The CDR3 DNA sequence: TGTGCCAGCAGCTTAGCGGTACAGAACACTGAAGCTTTCTTT.

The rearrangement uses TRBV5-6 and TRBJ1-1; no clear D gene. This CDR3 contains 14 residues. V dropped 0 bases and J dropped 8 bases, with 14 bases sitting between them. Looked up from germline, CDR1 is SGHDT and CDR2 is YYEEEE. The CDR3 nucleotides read TGTGCCAGCAGCTTGGAAGGCTCCCGCGTGGAAGCTTTCTTT. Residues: CASSLEGSRVEAFF.

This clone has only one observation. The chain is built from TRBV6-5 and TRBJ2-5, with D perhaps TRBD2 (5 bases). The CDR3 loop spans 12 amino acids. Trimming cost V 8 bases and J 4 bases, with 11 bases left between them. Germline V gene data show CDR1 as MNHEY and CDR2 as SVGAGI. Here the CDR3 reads CASSREGETQYF. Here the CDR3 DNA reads TGTGCCAGCTCCCGGGAAGGAGAGACCCAGTACTTC.

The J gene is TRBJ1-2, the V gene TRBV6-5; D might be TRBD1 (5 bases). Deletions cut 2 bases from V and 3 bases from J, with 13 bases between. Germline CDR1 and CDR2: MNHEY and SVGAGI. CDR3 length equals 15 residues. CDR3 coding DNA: TGTGCCAGCAGTTACGGGTCTAAAGGGGACTATGGCTACACCTTC. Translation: CASSYGSKGDYGYTF.

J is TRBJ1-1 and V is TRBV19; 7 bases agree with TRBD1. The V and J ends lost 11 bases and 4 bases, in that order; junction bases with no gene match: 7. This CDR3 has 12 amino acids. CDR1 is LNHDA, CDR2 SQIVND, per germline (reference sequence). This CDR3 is CASLNRGTEAFF. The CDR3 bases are TGTGCCTCCCTGAACAGGGGCACTGAAGCTTTCTTT.

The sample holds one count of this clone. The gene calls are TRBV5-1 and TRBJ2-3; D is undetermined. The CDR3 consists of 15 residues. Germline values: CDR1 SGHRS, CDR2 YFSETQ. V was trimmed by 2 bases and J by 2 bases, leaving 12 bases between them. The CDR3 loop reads CASSLHFPSTDTQYF. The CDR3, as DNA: TGCGCCAGCAGCTTACATTTTCCCTCCACAGATACGCAGTATTTT.

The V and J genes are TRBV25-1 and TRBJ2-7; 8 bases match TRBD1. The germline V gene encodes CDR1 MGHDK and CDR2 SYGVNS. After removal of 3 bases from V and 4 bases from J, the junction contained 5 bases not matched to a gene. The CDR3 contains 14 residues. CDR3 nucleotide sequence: TGTGCCAGCAGTGACGGGACAGGTAGATACGAGCAGTACTTC. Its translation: CASSDGTGRYEQYF.

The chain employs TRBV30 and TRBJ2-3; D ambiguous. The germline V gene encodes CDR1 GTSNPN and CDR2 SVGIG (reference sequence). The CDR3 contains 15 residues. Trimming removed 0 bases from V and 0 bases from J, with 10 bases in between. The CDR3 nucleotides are TGTGCCTGGAGTGTAACGCTGGGGAGCACAGATACGCAGTATTTT. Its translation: CAWSVTLGSTDTQYF.

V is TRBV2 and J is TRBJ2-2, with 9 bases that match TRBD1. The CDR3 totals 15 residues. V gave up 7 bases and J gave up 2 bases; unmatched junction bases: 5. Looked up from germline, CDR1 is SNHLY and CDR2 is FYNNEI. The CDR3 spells CASKPGQGNTGELFF. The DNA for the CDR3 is TGTGCCAGCAAGCCGGGACAGGGAAACACCGGGGAGCTGTTTTTT.

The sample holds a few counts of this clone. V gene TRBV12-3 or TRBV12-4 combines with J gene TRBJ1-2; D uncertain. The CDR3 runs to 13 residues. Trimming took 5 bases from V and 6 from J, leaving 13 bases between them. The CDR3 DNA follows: TGTGCCAGCAGTCTATCCGGGGTCCATGGCTACACCTTC. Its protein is CASSLSGVHGYTF.

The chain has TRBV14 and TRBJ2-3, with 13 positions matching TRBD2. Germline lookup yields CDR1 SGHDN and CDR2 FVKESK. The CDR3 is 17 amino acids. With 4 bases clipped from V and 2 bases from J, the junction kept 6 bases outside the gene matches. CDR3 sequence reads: CASSRWGTSGVTDTQYF. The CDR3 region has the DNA TGTGCCAGCAGCCGCTGGGGGACTAGCGGGGTCACAGATACGCAGTATTTT.